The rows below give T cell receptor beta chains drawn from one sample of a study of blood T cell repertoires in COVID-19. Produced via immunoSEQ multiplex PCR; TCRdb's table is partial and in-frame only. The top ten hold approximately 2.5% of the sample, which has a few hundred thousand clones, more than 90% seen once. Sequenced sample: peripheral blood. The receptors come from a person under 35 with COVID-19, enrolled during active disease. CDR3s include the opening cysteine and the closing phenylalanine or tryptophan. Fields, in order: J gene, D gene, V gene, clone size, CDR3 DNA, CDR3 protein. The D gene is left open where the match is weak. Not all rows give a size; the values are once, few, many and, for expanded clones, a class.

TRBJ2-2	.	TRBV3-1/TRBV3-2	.	TGTGCCAGCAGCCAAGGCCCGGCGGAGGGAGGACCCACCGGGGAGCTGTTTTTT	CASSQGPAEGGPTGELFF
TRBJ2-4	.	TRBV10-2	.	TGCGCCAGCAGTGAACAGGCCAAAAACATTCAGTACTTC	CASSEQAKNIQYF
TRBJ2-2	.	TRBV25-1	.	TGTGCCAGCAGTGGCTGGACAGCCGCGAACACCGGGGAGCTGTTTTTT	CASSGWTAANTGELFF
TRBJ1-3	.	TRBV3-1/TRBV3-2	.	TGTGCCAGCAGCCAAGATCTCGGAAACACCATATATTTT	CASSQDLGNTIYF
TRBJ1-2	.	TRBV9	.	TGTGCCAGCAGCGTAGCCCCCCACGGCAGGGAAGGTAATGGCTACACCTTC	CASSVAPHGREGNGYTF
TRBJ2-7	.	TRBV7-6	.	TGTGCCAGCAGCTTAGACAGCGGGCCCCGCTACGAGCAGTACTTC	CASSLDSGPRYEQYF
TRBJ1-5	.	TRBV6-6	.	TGTGCCAGCAGTTACACGGGGACCCAGCATTTT	CASSYTGTQHF
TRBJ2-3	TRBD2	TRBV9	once	TGTGCCAGCAGCTTCGGACTAGCGGGTAGCACAGATACGCAGTATTTT	CASSFGLAGSTDTQYF
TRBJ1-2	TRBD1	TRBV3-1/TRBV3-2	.	TGTGCCAGCAGCCAGAGGACAGGGGGGTATGGCTACACCTTC	CASSQRTGGYGYTF
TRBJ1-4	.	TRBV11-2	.	TGTGCCAGCAGCTCGTACAGGGAACGCGATGAAAAACTGTTTTTT	CASSSYRERDEKLFF
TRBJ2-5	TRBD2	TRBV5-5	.	TGTGCCAGCAGCTTTACTAGCGGGAGCCATGAGACCCAGTACTTC	CASSFTSGSHETQYF
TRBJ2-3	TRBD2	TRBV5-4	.	TGTGCCAGCAGCTCGGGACTACTAGCTGATACGCAGTATTTT	CASSSGLLADTQYF
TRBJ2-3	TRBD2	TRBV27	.	TGTGCCAGCAGTCCCCGACTAGCGGGAGGGACAGATACGCAGTATTTT	CASSPRLAGGTDTQYF
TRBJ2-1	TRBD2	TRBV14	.	TGTGCCAGCAGCCAAGATGGGGGTAGCGGGAGTTTTGAGCAGTTCTTC	CASSQDGGSGSFEQFF
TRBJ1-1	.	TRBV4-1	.	TGCGCCAGCAGCCATGCACCGGGGGAAGGTACTGAAGCTTTCTTT	CASSHAPGEGTEAFF
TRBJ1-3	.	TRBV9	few	TGTGCCAGCAGCGTAACAGGGCTCCTCTCTGAGAACACCATATATTTT	CASSVTGLLSENTIYF
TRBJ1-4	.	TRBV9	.	TGTGCCAGCAGCCTGACGGGGTCCTCAACTAATGAAAAACTGTTTTTT	CASSLTGSSTNEKLFF
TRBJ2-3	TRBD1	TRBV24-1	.	TGTGCCACCAGACCAAAACAGGGGCGTACAGATACGCAGTATTTT	CATRPKQGRTDTQYF
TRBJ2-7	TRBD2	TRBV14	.	TGTGCCAGCAGCCACGGCGGGAGATCGTCCTACGAGCAGTACTTC	CASSHGGRSSYEQYF
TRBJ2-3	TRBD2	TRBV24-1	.	TGTGCCACCAGTGATGGCCCGGGAGGGGATACGCAGTATTTT	CATSDGPGGDTQYF
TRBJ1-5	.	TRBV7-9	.	TGTGCCAGCAGCCCATCAGGGAACCAGCCCCAGCATTTT	CASSPSGNQPQHF
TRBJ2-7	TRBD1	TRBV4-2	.	TGTGCCAGCAGCCAATTAGACAGGGTCGGGAACTACGAGCAGTACTTC	CASSQLDRVGNYEQYF
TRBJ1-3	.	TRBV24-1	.	TGTGCCACCAGTGGGGCAGCTGGAAACACCATATATTTT	CATSGAAGNTIYF
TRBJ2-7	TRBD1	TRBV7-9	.	TGTGCCAGCAGCTACCAGACAGGGGGTTCGTCCTACGAGCAGTACTTC	CASSYQTGGSSYEQYF
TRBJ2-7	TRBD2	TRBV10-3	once	TGTGCCATCAGATCCTCCGGGACTAACTTCTACGAGCAGTACTTC	CAIRSSGTNFYEQYF
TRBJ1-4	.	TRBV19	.	TGTGCCAGTAGTAAACGCGGCCCTAATGAAAAACTGTTTTTT	CASSKRGPNEKLFF
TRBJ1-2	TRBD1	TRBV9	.	TGTGCCAGTGACAGGGAGGACTATGGCTACACCTTC	CASDREDYGYTF
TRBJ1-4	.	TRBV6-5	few	TGTGCCAGCAGTTACTCCGCCTTACTAAATGAAAAACTGTTTTTT	CASSYSALLNEKLFF
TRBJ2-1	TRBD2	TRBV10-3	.	TGTGCCATCAGGGGGACTAGCGGGGGATGGCTGGGTGTCGCCAATGAGCAGTTCTTC	CAIRGTSGGWLGVANEQFF
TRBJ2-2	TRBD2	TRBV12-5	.	TGTGCTAGTGGGCTGGAACTAGCGGTTGGAACCGGGGAGCTGTTTTTT	CASGLELAVGTGELFF
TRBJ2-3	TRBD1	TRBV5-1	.	TGCGCCAGCAGCCCACTCCTACCGGGACAGGGGGCGCAGGGAGATACGCAGTATTTT	CASSPLLPGQGAQGDTQYF
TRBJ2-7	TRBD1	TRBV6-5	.	TGTGCCAGCAGTTACGTCGCAGGGGGATACGAGCAGTACTTC	CASSYVAGGYEQYF
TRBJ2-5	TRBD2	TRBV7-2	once	TGTGCCAGCAGCAAAAGCGGGAGGTTTCAAGAGACCCAGTACTTC	CASSKSGRFQETQYF
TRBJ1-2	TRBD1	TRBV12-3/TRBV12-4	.	TGTGCCAGCACGGGGACAGCTAACTATGGCTACACCTTC	CASTGTANYGYTF
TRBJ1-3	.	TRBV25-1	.	TGTGCCAGCAGTGGAGACAGCCTAGTCTCTGGAAACACCATATATTTT	CASSGDSLVSGNTIYF
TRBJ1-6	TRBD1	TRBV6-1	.	TGTGCCAGCAGTGAACCCGGGACAGGGTCTTCACCCCTCCACTTT	CASSEPGTGSSPLHF
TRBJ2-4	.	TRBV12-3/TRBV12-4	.	TGTGCCAGCAGCATGGGACACCCGAACGTTCAGTACTTC	CASSMGHPNVQYF
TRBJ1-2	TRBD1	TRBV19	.	TGTGCCAGTAGTATAGATCTGGGACAGAGTTTCTATGGCTACACCTTC	CASSIDLGQSFYGYTF
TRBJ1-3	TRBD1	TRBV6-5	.	TGTGCCACCTTCGACAGGGTAGATGGAAACACCATATATTTT	CATFDRVDGNTIYF
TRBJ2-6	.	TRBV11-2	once	TGTGCCAGCAGCTTAGTATTTTCTGGGGCCAACGTCCTGACTTTC	CASSLVFSGANVLTF
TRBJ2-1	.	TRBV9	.	TGTGCCAGCAGCGGGGGAGAGGCTAGCGCATACAATGAGCAGTTCTTC	CASSGGEASAYNEQFF